This T cell receptor beta chain was sequenced for a study of blood T cells in healthy people across ages. PCR was performed a second time for about 7 to 11 cycles using a sample-barcoded 5' primer and a J-beta primer mix. Every sample gave at least 2.5 million paired-end reads containing CDR3. One entry per CDR3 protein, called by TCRdb with MiXCR from the 5' RACE reads. The table shows hundreds of thousands of distinct CDR3 sequences, with around a quarter occurring only once. The CDR3 length is 14 residues. Germline V lookup: CDR1 SEHNR, CDR2 FQNEAQ (reference sequence). These data also formed part of another study, on T cells of mothers and their children. As that report states: Extracted RNA, in its entirety, went into cDNA synthesis at approximately 1.5 ug per 15 ul. Per mother, over 8 million TCR beta CDR3 reads were obtained; per child, roughly 2.9 million.

The chain employs TRBV7-9 and TRBJ2-5, with 7 bases that match TRBD1. The DNA end is a closer match to TRBJ2-7, so the J assignment may be wrong. Sequenced material: blood. This sequence originates from a boy younger than 18 in good health. The CDR3 sequence is CASSLGDSTYEQYF. The CDR3 coding sequence is TGTGCCAGCAGCTTAGGGGACAGTACCTACGAGCAGTACTTC.